The present T cell receptor beta chain was sequenced within a study of beta chain features in type 1 diabetes. Points from the study as a whole: There was a moderate but significant shortening of TCRB CDR3s in all four CD4+ subsets of Type 1 diabetes patients.

Every participating donor gave one draw, a heparinised blood sample averaging around 100 mL. All of the sorted populations showed purity greater than 95%. All of the isolated RNA was reverse transcribed, so expressed TCRB transcripts were sequenced. The data were produced by immunoSEQ multiplex PCR, yet TCRdb's version contains in-frame clones alone and is incomplete. The sample consists of over 150,000 clones, around 7.9% of them appearing once. The CDR3 covers 16 residues. V was pared by 0 bases and J by 0 bases, with 10 bases between. The germline gives CDR1 SGHRS, CDR2 YFSETQ. With regard to this clone: The antigen is unknown.

Sequenced material: central memory CD4+ T cells from blood. This chain uses TRBV5-1 with TRBJ2-1; D is unresolved. The receptor's source is a young man with type 1 diabetes. The CDR3 sequence is CASSLGAGSSYNEQFF. CDR3 sequence (DNA): TGCGCCAGCAGCTTGGGGGCAGGCAGCTCCTACAATGAGCAGTTCTTC.